One and the same sample provided the 21 T cell receptor beta chains below, sequenced in a study of blood T cell repertoires in COVID-19. TCRdb keeps only in-frame clones here, not all; method: immunoSEQ multiplex PCR. The sample contains about 190,000 clones, around nine tenths of which appear only once. The sequenced sample was peripheral blood. All receptors come from a woman in her 70s with COVID-19, enrolled during active disease.

The rearrangement links TRBV6-4 to TRBJ1-3; unclear D gene. The V gene's germline CDR1 is MRHNA and CDR2 SNTAGT. V lost 4 bases to trimming and J lost 0 bases, with 13 bases between them. This CDR3 contains 16 residues. The CDR3 loop is CASSAPQKFSGNTIYF. The CDR3 region has the DNA TGTGCCAGCAGTGCGCCCCAGAAGTTCTCTGGAAACACCATATATTTT.

This clone has just one count. The same CDR3 can be traced to other DNA sequences in this sample. The chain couples TRBV5-1 to TRBJ2-3, with D perhaps matching TRBD1 (5 bases). CDR3 length equals 13 residues. V was trimmed by 5 bases and J by 2 bases, leaving 9 bases between them. Germline V gene data show CDR1 as SGHRS and CDR2 as YFSETQ. CDR3 region: CASRQGSTDTQYF. The CDR3 nucleotides are TGCGCCAGCAGGCAGGGTTCCACAGATACGCAGTATTTT.

The chain has TRBV20-1 and TRBJ2-7, with TRBD2 matching over 11 bases. V trimming: 3 bases; J trimming: 3 bases; junction bases outside the gene matches: 7. Germline loops: CDR1 DFQATT, CDR2 SNEGSKA (reference sequence). This CDR3 is built from 15 residues. The CDR3: CSASLGTSGIYEQYF. The CDR3 coding sequence is TGCAGTGCTAGTCTCGGGACTAGCGGAATCTACGAGCAGTACTTC.

The chain links TRBV5-1 to TRBJ1-1; 8 bases align to TRBD1. This CDR3 region has 16 residues. Germline CDR1 reads SGHRS; CDR2 reads YFSETQ. Unmatched junction bases numbered 15, after V lost 4 bases and J lost 7 bases. CDR3: CASSPDRVEGVGEAFF. The CDR3 DNA reads TGCGCCAGCAGCCCGGACAGGGTAGAGGGGGTTGGTGAAGCTTTCTTT.

The gene calls are TRBV6-1 and TRBJ2-3; 10 bases agree with TRBD1. This CDR3 is 13 amino acids long. With 1 base clipped from V and 15 bases from J, the junction kept 7 bases outside the gene matches. Germline V gene data show CDR1 as MNHNS and CDR2 as SASEGT. CDR3 nucleotides: TGTGCCAGCAGTGAAGTTTTAGGACAGGGGGTTTATTTT. It yields the protein CASSEVLGQGVYF.

The genes are TRBV7-8 and TRBJ1-5; D is possibly TRBD1 (5 bases). The germline V and J ends were trimmed by 5 bases and 4 bases, with 18 bases remaining between them. CDR1 is SGHVS and CDR2 is FQNEAQ in the germline V gene. The CDR3 loop spans 16 amino acids. The CDR3 loop is CASSKPGDSENQPQHF. CDR3 bases: TGTGCCAGCAGCAAACCCGGCGACAGCGAAAATCAGCCCCAGCATTTT.

The chain links TRBV3-1 (or the pseudogene TRBV3-2) to TRBJ2-3; unclear D gene. The CDR3 extends over 13 amino acids. The V gene lost 4 bases and the J gene lost 4 bases, with 9 bases spanning the gap. Germline V gives CDR1 LGHDT, CDR2 YNNKEL (reference sequence). CDR3 amino acids: CASSPPEADTQYF. CDR3 DNA sequence: TGTGCCAGCAGCCCCCCTGAGGCAGATACGCAGTATTTT.

The chain joins TRBV28 to TRBJ1-5; no clear D gene. Trimming removed 4 bases at V and 2 bases at J, with 9 bases between. The CDR3 totals 14 residues. CDR1 is MDHEN and CDR2 is SYDVKM in the germline V gene. The CDR3 DNA sequence: TGTGCCAGCAGTTCCCGGAGAGGCAATCAGCCCCAGCATTTT. Translation: CASSSRRGNQPQHF.

This clone has a handful of counts. V and J are TRBV11-1 and TRBJ2-5, with 9 bases fitting TRBD2. Looked up from germline, CDR1 is SGHAT and CDR2 is FQDESV (reference sequence). V dropped 5 bases and J dropped 1; count of bases not matched to a gene: 2. CDR3 length equals 14 residues. This CDR3 is CASSHSGGQETQYF. Here the CDR3 DNA reads TGTGCCAGCAGCCATAGCGGGGGCCAAGAGACCCAGTACTTC.

The V call is TRBV11-2, the J call TRBJ2-1, with D tentatively TRBD2 (5 bases). Germline CDR1 SGHAT, CDR2 FQNNGV. This CDR3 contains 13 residues. The V gene lost 3 bases and the J gene lost 7 bases, with 10 bases spanning the gap. The CDR3 DNA is TGTGCCAGCAGCTTTTTCAGAGGGAATGAGCAGTTCTTC. It translates to CASSFFRGNEQFF. Full variable domain (rest looked up from reference TRBV11-2 and TRBJ2-1): EAGVAQSPRYKIIEKRQSVAFWCNPISGHATLYWYQQILGQGPKLLIQFQNNGVVDDSQLPKDRFSAERLKGVDSTLKIQPAKLEDSAVYLCASSFFRGNEQFFGPGTRLTVL.

V is TRBV27 and J is TRBJ1-1, with D maybe TRBD1 (5 bases). This CDR3 has 15 residues. Germline loops: CDR1 MNHEY, CDR2 SMNVEV (reference sequence). V was clipped by 6 bases and J by 4 bases, with 18 bases between them. The CDR3 DNA sequence: TGTGCCAGCAGCTGGGGCCAGGGAGGTAGCACTGAAGCTTTCTTT. This codes for CASSWGQGGSTEAFF.

This rearrangement joins TRBV28 to TRBJ1-1; D is undetermined. The CDR3 loop spans 14 amino acids. Germline assignment: CDR1 MDHEN and CDR2 SYDVKM. Trimming stripped 7 bases from V and 2 bases from J, with 14 bases between. The CDR3 bases are TGTGCCAGCACTGGTGGGCAGGTAAACACTGAAGCTTTCTTT. It encodes CASTGGQVNTEAFF.

A few counts support this clone. Other DNA sequences in the sample encode the same CDR3. The chain recombines TRBV4-3 with TRBJ2-7; weak D call: TRBD2 (6 bases). Germline V gene lookup returns CDR1 LGHNA and CDR2 YSLEER. CDR3 length: 14 amino acids. Trimming shortened V by 4 bases and J by 6 bases, and 16 bases separated the two germline ends. The CDR3 reads CASSRDLEGLEQYF. The CDR3, as DNA: TGCGCCAGCAGCCGGGACCTGGAGGGCCTCGAGCAGTACTTC.

The V gene is TRBV6-6, the J gene TRBJ2-1; D is perhaps TRBD2 (6 bases). The CDR3 totals 15 residues. V lost 2 bases to trimming and J lost 5 bases, with 13 bases between them. Looked up from germline, CDR1 is MNHNY and CDR2 is SVGAGI (reference sequence). The CDR3 nucleotides read TGTGCCAGCAGTTACGGGAGCGGGCAAAACAATGAGCAGTTCTTC. Protein product: CASSYGSGQNNEQFF.

The chain has TRBV7-2 and TRBJ2-7; TRBD2 aligns across 8 bases. The germline V gene encodes CDR1 SGHTA and CDR2 FQGNSA. Trimming at V came to 5 bases and at J to 4 bases, leaving 7 bases not matched to a gene. The CDR3 is made up of 14 amino acids. DNA for the CDR3: TGTGCCAGCAGCCCGCGGGGCGGGGGGTACGAGCAGTACTTC. It specifies CASSPRGGGYEQYF.

This clone showed up just a few times. The chain recombines TRBV19 with TRBJ1-4; 8 positions agree with TRBD1. After removal of 5 bases from V and 8 bases from J, the junction contained 13 bases not matched to a gene. Per the germline V gene, CDR1 is LNHDA and CDR2 is SQIVND (reference sequence). This CDR3 contains 16 residues. The CDR3 spells CASSPSGGTGGEKLFF. The DNA of the CDR3 is TGTGCCAGTAGTCCCAGTGGGGGGACAGGTGGAGAAAAACTGTTTTTT.

This rearrangement joins TRBV5-4 to TRBJ1-1; the D is unclear. The V gene lost 4 bases and the J gene lost 1 base, with 14 bases spanning the gap. This CDR3 has 15 amino acids. The germline gives CDR1 SGHNT, CDR2 YYREEE (reference sequence). CDR3 in amino acids: CASSQPGITNTEAFF. The CDR3 DNA follows: TGTGCCAGCAGCCAGCCCGGGATTACGAACACTGAAGCTTTCTTT.

J is TRBJ1-2 and V is TRBV28; 7 bases are a match to TRBD1. CDR3 length: 13 residues. The V gene end was trimmed by 6 bases and the J gene end by 7 bases; junction bases not matched to a gene: 8. Germline CDR1 MDHEN, CDR2 SYDVKM. CDR3 nucleotides: TGTGCCAGCAGCCCCGACAGGGTGATTGGCTACACCTTC. Its translation: CASSPDRVIGYTF.

This rearrangement joins TRBV7-3 to TRBJ2-1; D perhaps matches TRBD2 (6 bases). The CDR3 consists of 12 residues. The germline gives CDR1 SGHTA, CDR2 FQGTGA. Trimming shortened V by 5 bases and J by 15 bases, and 17 bases separated the two germline ends. The CDR3 coding sequence is TGTGCCAGCAGCATCGCTGGGGGGAGTCGGTTCTTC. Translating it yields CASSIAGGSRFF.

The chain is built from TRBV4-1 and TRBJ1-2, with a weak D call TRBD1 (5 bases). The CDR3 contains 16 residues. Germline values: CDR1 MGHRA, CDR2 YSYEKL. Deletions cut 0 bases from V and 4 bases from J, with 15 bases between. The chain's CDR3 is CASSQDLRGSPYGYTF. Here the CDR3 DNA reads TGCGCCAGCAGCCAAGATTTGCGGGGCTCCCCCTATGGCTACACCTTC.

This chain links TRBV5-6 with TRBJ2-1; D might be TRBD2 (5 bases). The CDR3 extends over 18 amino acids. Germline lookup yields CDR1 SGHDT and CDR2 YYEEEE. Trimming took off 4 bases at V and 3 bases at J, with 23 bases between the two ends. Written as DNA, the CDR3 is TGTGCCAGCAGCGTAGGATGGACTCCTCGGGTGAGCTACAATGAGCAGTTCTTC. Its protein is CASSVGWTPRVSYNEQFF.